The rows below give T cell receptor beta chains drawn from one sample of a study of blood T cell repertoires in COVID-19. Data came from immunoSEQ multiplex PCR; TCRdb stores just in-frame clones and leaves some out. The sample holds roughly 320,000 clones, about 90% seen once. The sample consisted of peripheral blood. All receptors come from a woman between 25 and 40 years old with COVID-19, enrolled during active disease. Each CDR3 is given with its conserved first and last residue. A D gene is named only where the DNA matches it firmly. Size tells how often a clone was seen (once, few, many) or the class of an expanded clone, and some rows leave it out.

TGCGCCAGCACCGACGACAGAATGAACACTGAAGCTTTCTTT	CASTDDRMNTEAFF	TRBV5-1	TRBJ1-1	NA	NA
TGTGCCAGCAGTGGACAGGGGTTCGAGCAGTACTTC	CASSGQGFEQYF	TRBV12-3/TRBV12-4	TRBJ2-7	TRBD1	once
TGCGCCAGCAGCTTGGACTGGACAGCCGGGAACACCGGGGAGCTGTTTTTT	CASSLDWTAGNTGELFF	TRBV5-1	TRBJ2-2	NA	NA
TGTGCCAGCAGCCCAAAAACATCCCAAAGCTCCTATAATTCACCCCTCCACTTT	CASSPKTSQSSYNSPLHF	TRBV7-2	TRBJ1-6	NA	few
TGCGCCAGCAATAAGGGGGGCGGGGGGTCCAATGAGCAGTTCTTC	CASNKGGGGSNEQFF	TRBV10-1	TRBJ2-1	TRBD2	NA
TGCAGCGTTTCGACAGGGGGCTACTATGGCTACACCTTC	CSVSTGGYYGYTF	TRBV29-1	TRBJ1-2	TRBD1	NA
TGTGCCAGCAGCCCATCCGGTGGGGCGGCAGGTCAGCCCCAGCATTTT	CASSPSGGAAGQPQHF	TRBV5-6	TRBJ1-5	NA	NA
TGTGCCAGCAGCTCCTATAGGGGCAATGAGCAGTTCTTC	CASSSYRGNEQFF	TRBV7-9	TRBJ2-1	NA	NA
TGTGCCAGCAGCTCCTACAGAGACCAAGAGACCCAGTACTTC	CASSSYRDQETQYF	TRBV11-2	TRBJ2-5	NA	NA
TGCGCCAGCAGACGGGACAGGATGAACACTGAAGCTTTCTTT	CASRRDRMNTEAFF	TRBV5-1	TRBJ1-1	TRBD1	NA
TGTGCCTGGAGTGTCCGAGGGAACACTGAAGCTTTCTTT	CAWSVRGNTEAFF	TRBV30	TRBJ1-1	NA	NA
TGTGCCAGCTCATCAAAATCTATTAACACTGAAGCTTTCTTT	CASSSKSINTEAFF	TRBV18	TRBJ1-1	NA	few
TGTGCCAGCAGCTTCGGAGAGGGGGCAATTGGAAACACCATATATTTT	CASSFGEGAIGNTIYF	TRBV5-6	TRBJ1-3	TRBD1	NA
TGTGCCAGCAGCCAATGGGGGGATATCGATGAGCAGTTCTTC	CASSQWGDIDEQFF	TRBV16	TRBJ2-1	NA	few
TGTGCCAGCAGTTTTGTTTCGGGGGGGAGCTACCCTTCGAACACCGGGGAGCTGTTTTTT	CASSFVSGGSYPSNTGELFF	TRBV28	TRBJ2-2	TRBD2	NA
TGTGCCTGGAGTGCACAAGCTTGGGACAGAAATCAGCCCCAGCATTTT	CAWSAQAWDRNQPQHF	TRBV30	TRBJ1-5	TRBD1	NA
TGTGCCAGCAGCGCCGGGACAGGGGCTGATCAGCCCCAGCATTTT	CASSAGTGADQPQHF	TRBV21-1	TRBJ1-5	NA	NA
TGTGCCAGCAGCTTATTGGGGGGACAGGGGAACACTGAAGCTTTCTTT	CASSLLGGQGNTEAFF	TRBV13	TRBJ1-1	TRBD1	NA
TGTGCCAGCAGCCAAGAGGGGCAGGGACTCAATCAGCCCCAGCATTTT	CASSQEGQGLNQPQHF	TRBV4-2	TRBJ1-5	NA	NA
TGTGCCAGCAGCCAAAGGCTCGACATTTCCTTCTACAATGAGCAGTTCTTC	CASSQRLDISFYNEQFF	TRBV3-1/TRBV3-2	TRBJ2-1	NA	NA
TGTGCCAGCAGTCCCACCGCGGGGACTTACACTGAAGCTTTCTTT	CASSPTAGTYTEAFF	TRBV7-9	TRBJ1-1	NA	NA
TGTGCCAGCAGCCCCCGACACGGCCAGCCCCAGCATTTT	CASSPRHGQPQHF	TRBV11-2	TRBJ1-5	NA	NA
TGTGCCAGTACTAAGCGGGGGGGCACAGATACGCAGTATTTT	CASTKRGGTDTQYF	TRBV3-1/TRBV3-2	TRBJ2-3	TRBD2	NA
TGCGCCAGCAGCTTACAGGGTGCATCTAGCACAGATACGCAGTATTTT	CASSLQGASSTDTQYF	TRBV5-1	TRBJ2-3	NA	NA
TGTGCCAGCAGCCAAGGGTGGCTCAGCGGAGGTGGCTACACCTTC	CASSQGWLSGGGYTF	TRBV4-2	TRBJ1-2	NA	NA
TGTGCCAGCAGACAGGGACAGGGGGCTGAGCCCCAGCATTTT	CASRQGQGAEPQHF	TRBV2	TRBJ1-5	TRBD1	few
TGTGCCACCAGCAGAATGTCGGGGGAGGCTGAAAAACTGTTTTTT	CATSRMSGEAEKLFF	TRBV15	TRBJ1-4	NA	NA
TGTGCCAGCAGCCAAGATCAGCGGGGGTGGGCCTACAATGAGCAGTTCTTC	CASSQDQRGWAYNEQFF	TRBV3-1/TRBV3-2	TRBJ2-1	TRBD2	NA
TGTGCCAGCAGACAGACAGGGACTGAAGCTTTCTTT	CASRQTGTEAFF	TRBV12-3/TRBV12-4	TRBJ1-1	TRBD1	NA
TGTGCCAGCAGTTTATACGGGGGGACCGGGGAGCTGTTTTTT	CASSLYGGTGELFF	TRBV27	TRBJ2-2	TRBD2	NA
TGTGCCAGCAGACAGGGGAATCAGCCCCAGCATTTT	CASRQGNQPQHF	TRBV6-6	TRBJ1-5	TRBD1	NA
TGTGCCAGTAGTATAGTGCAGGGCAGCACCGGGGAGCTGTTTTTT	CASSIVQGSTGELFF	TRBV19	TRBJ2-2	NA	NA
TGTGCCAGCAGTTACTCAGAGGGCTCTGGGGCCAACGTCCTGACTTTC	CASSYSEGSGANVLTF	TRBV6-5	TRBJ2-6	NA	few
TGTGCCAGTAATACAGGGGGCAGGCCCGGGGAGCTGTTTTTT	CASNTGGRPGELFF	TRBV19	TRBJ2-2	TRBD1	NA
TGTGCCAGCAGTGAAGCGCTAGGGGGTCAAGAGACCCAGTACTTC	CASSEALGGQETQYF	TRBV6-1	TRBJ2-5	NA	few
TGTGCCAGCAGTGAGCTACTAGCGGGGGGGCCCAATTTTGAGCAGTTCTTC	CASSELLAGGPNFEQFF	TRBV6-1	TRBJ2-1	TRBD2	NA
TGTGCCACCAGCAACTCAGGGGCAAGTGGCTACACCTTC	CATSNSGASGYTF	TRBV15	TRBJ1-2	NA	NA
TGTGCCAGCAGTTACAGGGGCAGGGGCACAGATACGCAGTATTTT	CASSYRGRGTDTQYF	TRBV6-5	TRBJ2-3	NA	NA
TGCAGCGTTGAAGAACCAGGGTTAGGGTATGGCTACACCTTC	CSVEEPGLGYGYTF	TRBV29-1	TRBJ1-2	NA	NA